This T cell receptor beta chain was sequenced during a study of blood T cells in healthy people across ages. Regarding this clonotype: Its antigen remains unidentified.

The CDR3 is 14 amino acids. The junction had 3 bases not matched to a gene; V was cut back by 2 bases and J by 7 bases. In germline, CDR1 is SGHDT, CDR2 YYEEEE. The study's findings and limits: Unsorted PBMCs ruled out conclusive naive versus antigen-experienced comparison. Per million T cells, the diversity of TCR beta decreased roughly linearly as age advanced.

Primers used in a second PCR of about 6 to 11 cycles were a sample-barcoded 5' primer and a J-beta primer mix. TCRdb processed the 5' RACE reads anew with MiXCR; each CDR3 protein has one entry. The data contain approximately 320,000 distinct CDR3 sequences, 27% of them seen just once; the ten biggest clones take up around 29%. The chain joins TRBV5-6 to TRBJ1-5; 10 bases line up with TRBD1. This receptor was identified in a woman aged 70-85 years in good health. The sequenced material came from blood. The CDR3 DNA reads TGTGCCAGCAGCTTTATGACAGGGGGCCAGCCCCAGCATTTT. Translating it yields CASSFMTGGQPQHF.